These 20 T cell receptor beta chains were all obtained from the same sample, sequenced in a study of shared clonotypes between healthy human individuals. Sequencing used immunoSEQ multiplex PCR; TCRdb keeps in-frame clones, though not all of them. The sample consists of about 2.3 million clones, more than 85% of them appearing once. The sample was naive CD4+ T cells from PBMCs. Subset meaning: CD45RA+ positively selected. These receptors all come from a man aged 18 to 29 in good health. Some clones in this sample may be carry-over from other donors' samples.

The CDR3 DNA is TGTGCCAGCAGCGGACTCTTTGTGGGTGAGCAGTTCTTC. It encodes CASSGLFVGEQFF. V and J are TRBV7-2 and TRBJ2-1, with D tentatively TRBD2 (5 bases). The CDR3 loop spans 13 amino acids. From germline, CDR1 is SGHTA and CDR2 FQGNSA. The germline V and J ends were trimmed by 5 bases and 9 bases, with 14 bases remaining between them.

The DNA of the CDR3 is TGTGCCTGGAGTTTTTCTGGACTAGCTAGGAACGAGCAGTACTTC. It translates to CAWSFSGLARNEQYF. The V gene is TRBV30, the J gene TRBJ2-7, with 8 bases lining up with TRBD2. Losses at the gene ends were 2 bases for V and 5 bases for J; bases not matched to a gene: 11. The germline gives CDR1 GTSNPN, CDR2 SVGIG (reference sequence). The CDR3 spans 15 residues.

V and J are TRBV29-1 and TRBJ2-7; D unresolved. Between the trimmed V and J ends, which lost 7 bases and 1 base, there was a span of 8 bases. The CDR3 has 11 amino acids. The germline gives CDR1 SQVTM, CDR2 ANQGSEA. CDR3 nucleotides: TGCAGCGCGTACGAATCCTACGAGCAGTACTTC. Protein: CSAYESYEQYF.

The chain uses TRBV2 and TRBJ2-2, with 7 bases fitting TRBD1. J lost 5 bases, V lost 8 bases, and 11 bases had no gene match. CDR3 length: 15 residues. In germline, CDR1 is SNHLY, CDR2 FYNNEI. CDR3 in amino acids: CASSERDRTTGELFF. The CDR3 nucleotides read TGTGCCAGCTCCGAACGGGACAGAACAACCGGGGAGCTGTTTTTT.

This CDR3 is CASSKVVGGDAGELFF. The CDR3 DNA is TGTGCCAGCAGCAAAGTTGTAGGGGGCGACGCCGGGGAGCTGTTTTTT. J is TRBJ2-2 and V is TRBV21-1; the table's D call TRBD1 went unverified against the DNA. TRBV21-1 is shown as a pseudogene. This CDR3 is 16 amino acids long.

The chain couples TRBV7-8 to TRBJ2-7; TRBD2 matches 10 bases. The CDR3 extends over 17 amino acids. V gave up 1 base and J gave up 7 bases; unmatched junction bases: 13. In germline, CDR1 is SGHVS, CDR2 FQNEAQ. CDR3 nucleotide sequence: TGTGCCAGCAGCTTAGTGACTAGCGGGCCCCCCCCGGGTGAGCAGTACTTC. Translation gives CASSLVTSGPPPGEQYF.

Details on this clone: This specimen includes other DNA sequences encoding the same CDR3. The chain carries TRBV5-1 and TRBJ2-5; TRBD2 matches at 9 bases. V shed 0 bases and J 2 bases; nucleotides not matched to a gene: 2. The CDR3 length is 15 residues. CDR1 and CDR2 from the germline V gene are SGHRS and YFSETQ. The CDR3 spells CASSLGLAAQETQYF. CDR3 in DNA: TGCGCCAGCAGCTTGGGACTAGCGGCACAAGAGACCCAGTACTTC.

The CDR3 region is CASRDQTSGEQYF. CDR3 nucleotides: TGCGCCAGCAGGGATCAGACTAGCGGCGAGCAGTACTTC. The chain carries TRBV5-1 and TRBJ2-7, with 9 bases aligning to TRBD2. The CDR3 contains 13 residues. The germline gives CDR1 SGHRS, CDR2 YFSETQ. Trimming removed 5 bases from V and 6 bases from J; junction bases left unmatched: 6.

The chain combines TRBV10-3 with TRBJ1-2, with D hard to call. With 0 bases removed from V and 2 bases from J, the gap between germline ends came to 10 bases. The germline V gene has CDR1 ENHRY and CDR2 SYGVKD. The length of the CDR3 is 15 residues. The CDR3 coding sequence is TGTGCCATCAGTGAGTCTTGGGAAGGGAACTATGGCTACACCTTC. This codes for CAISESWEGNYGYTF.

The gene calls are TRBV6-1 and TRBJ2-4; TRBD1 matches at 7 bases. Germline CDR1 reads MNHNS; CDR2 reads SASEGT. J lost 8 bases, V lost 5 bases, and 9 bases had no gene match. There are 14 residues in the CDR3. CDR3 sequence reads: CASSIGQARDIQYF. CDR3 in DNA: TGTGCCAGCAGTATCGGACAGGCTCGGGACATTCAGTACTTC.

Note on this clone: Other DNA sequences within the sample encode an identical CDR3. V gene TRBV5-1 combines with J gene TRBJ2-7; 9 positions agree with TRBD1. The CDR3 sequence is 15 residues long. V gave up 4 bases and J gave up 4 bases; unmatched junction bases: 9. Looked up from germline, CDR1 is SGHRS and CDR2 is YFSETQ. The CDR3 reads CASSPLQGAGYEQYF. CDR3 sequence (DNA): TGCGCCAGCAGCCCCTTACAGGGGGCCGGTTACGAGCAGTACTTC.

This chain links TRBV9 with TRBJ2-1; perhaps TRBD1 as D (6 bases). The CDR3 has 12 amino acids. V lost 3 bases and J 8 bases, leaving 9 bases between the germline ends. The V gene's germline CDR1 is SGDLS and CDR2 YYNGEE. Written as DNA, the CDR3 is TGTGCCAGCAGCGAACAGGGATATGAGCAGTTCTTC. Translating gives CASSEQGYEQFF.

This chain's CDR3 is CASSSGHRVGQPQHF. CDR3 DNA: TGTGCCAGCAGCTCGGGCCACAGGGTTGGCCAGCCCCAGCATTTT. This rearrangement joins TRBV5-6 to TRBJ1-5, with D perhaps matching TRBD1 (6 bases). CDR1 is SGHDT, CDR2 YYEEEE, per germline. Trimming left V 3 bases short and J 7 bases short, with 17 bases between. The CDR3 has 15 residues.

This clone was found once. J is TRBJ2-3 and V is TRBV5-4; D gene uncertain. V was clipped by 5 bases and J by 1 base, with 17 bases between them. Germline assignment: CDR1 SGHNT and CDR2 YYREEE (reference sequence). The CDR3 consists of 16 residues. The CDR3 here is CASSVERALGTDTQYF. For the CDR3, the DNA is TGTGCCAGCAGTGTGGAAAGGGCCTTGGGCACAGATACGCAGTATTTT.

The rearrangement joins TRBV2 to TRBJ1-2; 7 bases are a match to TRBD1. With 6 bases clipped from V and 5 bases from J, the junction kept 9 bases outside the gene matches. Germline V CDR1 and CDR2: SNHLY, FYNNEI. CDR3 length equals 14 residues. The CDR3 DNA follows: TGTGCCAGCAGGGGTGAGGACAGGCCATATGGCTACACCTTC. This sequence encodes CASRGEDRPYGYTF.

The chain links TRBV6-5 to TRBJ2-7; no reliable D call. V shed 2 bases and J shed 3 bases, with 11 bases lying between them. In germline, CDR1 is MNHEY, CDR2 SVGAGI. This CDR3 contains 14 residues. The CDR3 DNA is TGTGCCAGCAGTTACGCCGTGAAAATCTACGAGCAGTACTTC. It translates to CASSYAVKIYEQYF.

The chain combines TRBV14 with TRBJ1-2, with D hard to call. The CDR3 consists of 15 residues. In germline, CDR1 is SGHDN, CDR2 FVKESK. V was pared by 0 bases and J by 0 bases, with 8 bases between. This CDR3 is CASSQDLRANYGYTF. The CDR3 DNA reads TGTGCCAGCAGCCAAGATCTGAGAGCTAACTATGGCTACACCTTC.

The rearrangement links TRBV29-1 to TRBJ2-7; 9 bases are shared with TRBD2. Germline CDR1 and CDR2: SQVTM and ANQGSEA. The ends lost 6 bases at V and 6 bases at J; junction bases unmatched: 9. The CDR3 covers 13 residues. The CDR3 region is CSVDVGLAGEQYF. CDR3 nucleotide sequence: TGCAGCGTAGACGTGGGACTAGCTGGCGAGCAGTACTTC.

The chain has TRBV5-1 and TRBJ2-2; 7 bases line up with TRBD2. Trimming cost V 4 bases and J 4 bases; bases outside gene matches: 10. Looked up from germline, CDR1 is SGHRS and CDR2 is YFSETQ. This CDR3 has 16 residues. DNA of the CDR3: TGCGCCAGCAGCCTAAAGGCGGGAGTCGGCACCGGGGAGCTGTTTTTT. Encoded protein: CASSLKAGVGTGELFF.

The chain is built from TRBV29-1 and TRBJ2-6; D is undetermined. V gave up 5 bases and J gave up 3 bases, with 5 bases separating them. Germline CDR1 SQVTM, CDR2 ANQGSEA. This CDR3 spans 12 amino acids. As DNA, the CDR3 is TGCAGCGTTTCTGGTGGGGCCAACGTCCTGACTTTC. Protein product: CSVSGGANVLTF.